This T cell receptor (beta chain) was sequenced in a study of T cells after yellow fever vaccination. Study at large: Preparation of fractions with low cell numbers was performed using SMART-Seq v4 Ultra Low Input.

General observations from the study: Peak timing came faster in the weaker secondary response, day 5 versus 15. Reappearing after the booster were most of the clones from primary vaccination (around 96% CD4, 88% CD8).

Template switching by 5'RACE produced TCR cDNA, adding a universal primer site and UMIs. TCRdb recomputed calls from the 5' RACE reads with MiXCR, one row per CDR3 protein. The sample lists 200,000 to 250,000 distinct CDR3 sequences; approximately 3% were seen once. This clonotype was detected a few times. The antigen is not known. The sequence was collected from a man younger than 35 who received the YFV17D yellow fever vaccine. The sample in question was CD4+ T cells sorted from PBMCs, obtained 10 days after the yellow fever booster vaccination.

CDR3 sequence: CASSQGTNYGYTF. In DNA, the CDR3 is TGTGCCAGCTCACAAGGGACAAACTATGGCTACACCTTC. The V gene is TRBV18, the J gene TRBJ1-2; tentatively, D is TRBD1 (6 bases). The CDR3 contains 13 residues. V lost 4 bases and J lost 2, with 8 bases in between. The V gene's germline CDR1 is KGHSH and CDR2 LQKENI. Together with reference TRBV18 and TRBJ1-2, the CDR3 gives the full variable domain: NAGVMQNPRHLVRRRGQEARLRCSPMKGHSHVYWYRQLPEEGLKFMVYLQKENIIDESGMPKERFSAEFPKEGPSILRIQQVVRGDSAAYFCASSQGTNYGYTFGSGTRLTVV.